This is a list of T cell receptor beta chains from one sample in a study of CD8+ T cells in alopecia areata. Some clones are missing from TCRdb's copy, which holds only in-frame ones; the method was immunoSEQ multiplex PCR. The sample records roughly 110,000 clones, 80% to 85% being singletons. The sample consisted of CD8+ T cells sorted from blood, taken at week 24, from a patient treated with tofacitinib. Receptor source: a human donor with alopecia areata. Each CDR3 is given with its conserved first and last residue. D genes are given only for firm matches. The size entry is marked missing in some rows and otherwise reads once, few, many or a size class.

>12|TRBV7-9|NA|NA|TRBJ2-1
CASSFLSNEQFF
TGTGCCAGCAGCTTTCTAAGCAATGAGCAGTTCTTC
>16|TRBV13|NA|NA|TRBJ1-3
CASSGEWGDTGNTIYF
TGTGCCAGCAGCGGAGAATGGGGTGATACTGGAAACACCATATATTTT
>17|TRBV9|NA|NA|TRBJ1-1
CASSVEGGGAMNTEAFF
TGTGCCAGCAGCGTAGAAGGAGGGGGGGCTATGAACACTGAAGCTTTCTTT
>15|TRBV11-2|TRBD1|NA|TRBJ2-7
CASSLSNRGPDEQYF
TGTGCCAGCAGCTTATCGAACAGGGGACCCGACGAGCAGTACTTC
>14|TRBV15|NA|NA|TRBJ1-2
CATSRGIQGGGYTF
TGTGCCACCAGCAGAGGGATACAGGGAGGTGGCTACACCTTC
>12|TRBV4-2|NA|NA|TRBJ1-4
CASSSLGEKLFF
TGTGCCAGCAGCTCACTAGGGGAAAAACTGTTTTTT
>15|TRBV9|TRBD1|NA|TRBJ1-1
CASSVGTGANTEAFF
TGTGCCAGCAGCGTAGGGACAGGGGCGAACACTGAAGCTTTCTTT
>12|TRBV7-9|NA|NA|TRBJ2-1
CASSLFRDEQFF
TGTGCCAGCAGCTTATTCCGGGATGAGCAGTTCTTC
>13|TRBV2|NA|NA|TRBJ2-2
CASRGEDTGELFF
TGTGCCAGCAGGGGGGAGGACACCGGGGAGCTGTTTTTT
>15|TRBV29-1|NA|NA|TRBJ1-5
CSVLYRIPKRRPQHF
TGCAGCGTTCTGTATCGGATACCAAAAAGGAGGCCCCAGCATTTT
>15|TRBV7-3|NA|NA|TRBJ2-3
CASSLSGTSTDTQYF
TGTGCCAGCAGCTTAAGTGGCACTAGCACAGATACGCAGTATTTT
>13|TRBV11-2|NA|NA|TRBJ2-7
CASSPGDPREQYF
TGTGCCAGCAGCCCCGGTGACCCCCGAGAGCAGTACTTC
>14|TRBV7-6|TRBD2|few|TRBJ2-5
CASSTSGGGETQYF
TGTGCCAGCAGCACTAGCGGGGGTGGGGAGACCCAGTACTTC
>14|TRBV27|NA|NA|TRBJ2-1
CASSRGGWGGEQFF
TGTGCCAGCAGTCGAGGTGGGTGGGGCGGTGAGCAGTTCTTC
>15|TRBV9|TRBD2|NA|TRBJ2-1
CASSGTSGGSNEQFF
TGTGCCAGCAGCGGAACTAGCGGGGGGTCGAATGAGCAGTTCTTC
>13|TRBV30|NA|once|TRBJ1-2
CAWSVGQGYGYTF
TGTGCCTGGAGTGTAGGTCAGGGCTATGGCTACACCTTC
>12|TRBV5-6|NA|NA|TRBJ1-5
CASSLDVGPQHF
TGTGCCAGCAGCTTGGACGTCGGGCCCCAGCATTTT